This T cell receptor beta chain appears in the sequencing data of a study of cytomegalovirus exposure and HLA in healthy donors. Overall study results and limits: Indistinguishable V segments, including TRBV6-2 and TRBV6-3, were excluded. Beyond CMV serostatus, there was no information to go on about immune exposure.

This clone occurred a few times. As yet, its antigen is unknown. There are 15 residues in the CDR3. CDR1 is MNHEY, CDR2 SVGAGI, per germline. The V end was cut by 4 bases, the J end by 5 bases, with 17 bases between. PCR primers comprised 60 Vbeta and 13 Jbeta primers. The data were produced by immunoSEQ multiplex PCR, yet TCRdb's version contains in-frame clones alone and is incomplete. This table has roughly 80,000 clones, about two thirds appearing once. The origin of this receptor is a woman aged 45 to 65 in good health and CMV-seropositive. The rearrangement links TRBV6-5 to TRBJ2-5; a weak D match, TRBD2 (7 bases). The sequenced sample was PBMCs. The CDR3 is CASSFRAGDMETQYF. CDR3 in DNA: TGTGCCAGCAGTTTTAGGGCGGGGGACATGGAGACCCAGTACTTC.